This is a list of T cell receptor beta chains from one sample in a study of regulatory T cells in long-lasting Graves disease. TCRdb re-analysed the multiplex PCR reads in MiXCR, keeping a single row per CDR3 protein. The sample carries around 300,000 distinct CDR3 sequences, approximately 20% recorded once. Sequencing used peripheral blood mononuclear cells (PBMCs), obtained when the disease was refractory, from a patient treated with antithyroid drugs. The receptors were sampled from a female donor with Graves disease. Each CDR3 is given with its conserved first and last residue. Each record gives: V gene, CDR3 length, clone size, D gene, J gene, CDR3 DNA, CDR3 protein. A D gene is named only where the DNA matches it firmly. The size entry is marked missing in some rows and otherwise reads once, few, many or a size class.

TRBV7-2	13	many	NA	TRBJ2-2	TGTGCCAGCAGCTTGGGACCCTCCGGGGAGCTGTTTTTT	CASSLGPSGELFF
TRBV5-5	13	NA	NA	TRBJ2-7	TGTGCCAGCAGCGTGGGCTCCACCTACGAGCAGTACTTC	CASSVGSTYEQYF
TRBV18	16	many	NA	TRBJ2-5	TGTGCCAGCTCACCTGGGGCTTTACAGGTGAAAGAGACCCAGTACTTC	CASSPGALQVKETQYF
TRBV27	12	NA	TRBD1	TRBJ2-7	TGTGCCAGCAGACGGACAGGAGGCGAGCAGTACTTC	CASRRTGGEQYF
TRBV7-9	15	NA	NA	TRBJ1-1	TGTGCCAGCAGCCCCTCTGTTGAGGGGTCGACTGAAGCTTTCTTT	CASSPSVEGSTEAFF
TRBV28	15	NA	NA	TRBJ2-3	TGTGCCAGCAGTTTGTCGGCCTTTAGCACAGATACGCAGTATTTT	CASSLSAFSTDTQYF
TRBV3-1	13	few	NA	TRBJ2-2	TGTGCCAGCAGCCAAGCGGGCACCGGGGAGCTGTTTTTT	CASSQAGTGELFF
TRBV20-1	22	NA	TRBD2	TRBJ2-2	TGCAGTGCTCATAGACAGGTCCGGGGGCTAGCGGGAGGGCCGGGAAACACCGGGGAGCTGTTTTTT	CSAHRQVRGLAGGPGNTGELFF
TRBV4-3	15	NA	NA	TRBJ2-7	TGCGCCAGCAGCCAAGATATCGAGAGCGCCTACGAGCAGTACTTC	CASSQDIESAYEQYF
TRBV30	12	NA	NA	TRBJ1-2	TGTGCCTGGATTCGGACGGGAGGCGGCTACACCTTC	CAWIRTGGGYTF
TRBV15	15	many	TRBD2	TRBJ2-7	TGTGCCACCAGCAGAGCGGGAGGGCGGATGGTCGAGCAGTACTTC	CATSRAGGRMVEQYF
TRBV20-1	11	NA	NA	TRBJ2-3	TGCAGTGTGAGCAACACAGATACGCAGTATTTT	CSVSNTDTQYF
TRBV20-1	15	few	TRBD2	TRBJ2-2	TGCAGCGCCCCCCGCGGGAGGGCCGTCACCGGGGAGCTGTTTTTT	CSAPRGRAVTGELFF
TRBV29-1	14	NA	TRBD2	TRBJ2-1	TGCAGCGCTACTAGCGGGGGGGCCTACAATGAGCAGTTCTTC	CSATSGGAYNEQFF
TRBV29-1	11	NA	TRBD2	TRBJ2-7	TGCAGCGGACTAGCCCACTACGAGCAGTACTTC	CSGLAHYEQYF
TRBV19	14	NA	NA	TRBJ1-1	TGTGCCAGTAATCCAGGACAGATGAACACTGAAGCTTTCTTT	CASNPGQMNTEAFF
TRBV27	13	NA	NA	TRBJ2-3	TGTGCCAGCACGCCCTCAGGGGCACATACGCAGTATTTT	CASTPSGAHTQYF
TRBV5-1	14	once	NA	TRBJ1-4	TGCGCCAGCAGCTTGGCCGGGGGCACTGAAAAACTGTTTTTT	CASSLAGGTEKLFF
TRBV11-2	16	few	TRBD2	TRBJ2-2	TGTGCCAGCAGCTTAGGGGCTAGCGGATACACCGGGGAGCTGTTTTTT	CASSLGASGYTGELFF